This T cell receptor (beta chain) came from a study of shared clonotypes between healthy human individuals. At the level of the study: Three plates were used per donor for CD4 naive, three for CD4 memory, two for CD8 naive and one for CD8 memory.

V lost 1 base, J lost 5 bases, and 20 bases lay in between. Germline assignment: CDR1 SGHTA and CDR2 FQGTGA. This CDR3 contains 17 residues. About this clone itself: As yet, its antigen is unknown.

The naive CD8 population came from CD45RO-negative cells selected for CCR7, without terminally differentiated effector memory CD45RA+ cells. The deep-level immunoSEQ assay was used. For each subset, genomic DNA was distributed in equal portions over several immunoSEQ plates. The protocol was immunoSEQ multiplex PCR, while the TCRdb copy is restricted to in-frame clones and leaves out a portion. The table has around 1,900,000 clones, 80% to 95% seen once. Notes on the study in general: Larger richness was generally estimated for naive than memory subsets.

The chain has TRBV7-3 and TRBJ2-5; D uncertain. The source of this sequence is a man between 18 and 35 years old in good health. Some clones in this sample may be carry-over from other donors' samples. Sequencing was carried out using naive CD8+ T cells from PBMCs. DNA of the CDR3: TGTGCCAGCAGCTTAAAGGGCCCGGGCCACATCGAGGAGACCCAGTACTTC. Its translation is CASSLKGPGHIEETQYF.